This record concerns one TCR beta chain sequence. Its target is unknown. This specimen comes from a study of cytomegalovirus exposure and HLA in healthy donors. Overall study: The study's early data release held about 77 million unique TCRs from HLA-typed donors. Whole-study results and caveats: Cytomegalovirus status was reportedly diagnosed by the classifier with high specificity and sensitivity.

PCR employed 60 Vbeta and 13 Jbeta primers. TCRdb's copy holds only in-frame clones and misses some; the assay was immunoSEQ multiplex PCR. The sample holds some 150,000 clones, 71% seen once. Trimming removed 4 bases at V and 2 bases at J, with 10 bases between. The germline gives CDR1 SGHTA, CDR2 FQGNSA. This CDR3 spans 14 amino acids. The chain employs TRBV7-2 and TRBJ2-3, with D perhaps TRBD2 (6 bases). The sample was PBMCs. This receptor was obtained from a woman in her 30s in good health and CMV-seronegative. CDR3 DNA: TGTGCCAGCAGCTCACTAGCTATCACAGATACGCAGTATTTT. Translated: CASSSLAITDTQYF. The full variable domain, its missing parts supplied by reference TRBV7-2 and TRBJ2-3, is GAGVSQSPSNKVTEKGKDVELRCDPISGHTALYWYRQSLGQGLEFLIYFQGNSAPDKSGLPSDRFSAERTGGSVSTLTIQRTQQEDSAVYLCASSSLAITDTQYFGPGTRLTVL.